This T cell receptor (beta chain) was documented in a study of beta chain features in type 1 diabetes. General observations from the study: No resolution was reached here on whether HLA type influences TCRB rearrangement. Insertion counts at VDJ junctions were lower in type 1 diabetes patients, who also showed more deletions there. For Type 1 diabetes patients, all four CD4+ subsets carried TCRB CDR3s that were moderately but significantly shorter.

What was sequenced were expressed TCRB transcripts, since all of the isolated RNA had been reverse transcribed. Profiling relied on immunoSEQ multiplex PCR, and the TCRdb table lists in-frame clones only, not all of them. The table records approximately 250,000 clones, approximately 16% of them present only once. As for this clone: Its antigen is currently unknown.

Germline CDR1 reads MGHRA; CDR2 reads YSYEKL. The germline V and J ends were trimmed by 1 base and 2 bases, with 9 bases remaining between them. The CDR3 is 15 amino acids. This TCR was recovered from a man between 25 and 39 years old with type 1 diabetes. Material for sequencing was naive CD4+ T cells from blood. This chain links TRBV4-1 with TRBJ2-1, with D tentatively TRBD2 (6 bases). CDR3 DNA: TGCGCCAGCAGCCAAGGTAGCGGAGCCTACAATGAGCAGTTCTTC. This encodes CASSQGSGAYNEQFF.